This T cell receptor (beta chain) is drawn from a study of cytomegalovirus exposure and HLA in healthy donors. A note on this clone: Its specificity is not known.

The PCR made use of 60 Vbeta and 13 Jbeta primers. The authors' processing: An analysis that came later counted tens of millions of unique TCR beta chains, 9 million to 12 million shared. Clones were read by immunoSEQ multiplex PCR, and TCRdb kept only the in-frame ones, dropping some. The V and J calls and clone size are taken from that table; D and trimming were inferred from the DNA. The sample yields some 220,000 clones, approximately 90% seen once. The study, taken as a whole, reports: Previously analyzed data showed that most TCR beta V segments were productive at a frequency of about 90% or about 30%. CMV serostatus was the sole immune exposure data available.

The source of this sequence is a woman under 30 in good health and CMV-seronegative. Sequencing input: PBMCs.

CDR3 sequence: CASSLASSGITEAFF. In DNA, the CDR3 is TGTGCCAGCAGCTTGGCATCGTCAGGTATTACTGAAGCTTTCTTT. V gene TRBV5-5 combines with J gene TRBJ1-1; D gene uncertain. Germline CDR1 is SGHKS and CDR2 is YYEKEE (reference sequence). This CDR3 region has 15 residues. V dropped 0 bases and J dropped 5 bases, with 14 bases sitting between them.